This T cell receptor (beta chain) was captured by sequencing in a study of CD8 T cells in ankylosing spondylitis. The study's findings and limits: The authors found the disease-linked clones to be CD8+ and relatively rare in peripheral blood. Past studies reported some motif variants in reactive arthritis synovial fluid and blood. Enrichment of disease-linked clones was reportedly significant in matched ankylosing spondylitis synovial fluid.

Each CDR3 protein is one row after TCRdb ran MiXCR on the 5' RACE reads. Of 250,000 or so distinct CDR3 sequences in the sample, more than 20% were seen once. As regards this clonotype: Its antigen remains unidentified.

The CDR3 loop spans 15 amino acids. V shed 0 bases and J shed 1 base, with 10 bases lying between them. From germline, CDR1 is SGHRS and CDR2 YFSETQ. Specimen: blood, either unsorted or a sorted T cell fraction (not recorded which). The rearrangement joins TRBV5-1 to TRBJ2-5; D is unclear. The receptor was derived from a male donor with ankylosing spondylitis or in good health (not recorded which). The CDR3 sequence is CASSLEVGAQETQYF. The CDR3 region has the DNA TGCGCCAGCAGCTTGGAGGTCGGCGCCCAAGAGACCCAGTACTTC.